Following are 3 T cell receptor beta chains from one sample sequenced in a study of T cells after yellow fever vaccination. Via MiXCR, TCRdb re-called the 5' RACE reads, giving one row per CDR3 protein. The sample includes a few hundred thousand distinct CDR3 sequences, 15% to 20% seen only once; the top ten take roughly an eighth. The source material was PBMCs, sampled 15 days after the yellow fever booster vaccination. These receptors were obtained from a man aged 25-45 years who received the YFV17D yellow fever vaccine.

Ten or more counts support this clonotype. The rearrangement links TRBV12-3 or TRBV12-4 to TRBJ1-2; possibly TRBD1 for D (6 bases). The CDR3 is 12 residues long. Trimming left V 6 bases short and J 9 bases short, with 14 bases between. The CDR3 region is CASSLGAGSYTF. The CDR3 bases are TGTGCCAGCAGCCTGGGGGCAGGGAGCTACACCTTC.

The V gene is TRBV5-1, the J gene TRBJ1-1, with 9 positions matching TRBD1. This CDR3 has 12 residues. Germline V gene lookup returns CDR1 SGHRS and CDR2 YFSETQ. V was clipped by 4 bases and J by 11 bases; unmatched bases: 6. The DNA of the CDR3 is TGCGCCAGCAGCGAGGACAGGGGCCAGGCTTTCTTT. Its protein product is CASSEDRGQAFF. Full variable domain (rest looked up from reference TRBV5-1 and TRBJ1-1): KAGVTQTPRYLIKTRGQQVTLSCSPISGHRSVSWYQQTPGQGLQFLFEYFSETQRNKGNFPGRFSGRQFSNSRSEMNVSTLELGDSALYLCASSEDRGQAFFGQGTRLTVV.

This clonotype was picked up a small number of times. V and J are TRBV7-8 and TRBJ2-7, with D possibly called TRBD1 or TRBD2 (5 bases each). Trimming left V 1 base short and J 3 bases short, with 10 bases between. CDR3 size: 14 residues. CDR1 is SGHVS, CDR2 FQNEAQ, per germline. CDR3 sequence (DNA): TGTGCCAGCAGCTTAGTGGGGACCAACTACGAGCAGTACTTC. Translation: CASSLVGTNYEQYF.